This T cell receptor (beta chain) comes out of a study of metastatic and nonmetastatic thyroid tumors. Looking at the study overall: Malignant and benign thyroid patients had repertoires compared in peripheral blood and tumor or nodule tissue.

Study-wide findings and caveats: Reports indicated that malignant thyroid tumors showed significantly higher TCR beta diversity than benign nodules did, in blood and tumor.

Original analysis: The study built a papillary thyroid cancer distant-metastasis classifier from CDR3 differences across clinicopathological groups. TCRdb called clones again from the PCR reads with MiXCR. It is TCRdb's table, rather than the study itself, that gives the V and J calls and clone size. Among approximately 41,000 clones listed, 25% to 30% were seen once. Treatment of any kind had been given to no patient before thyroid surgery. This clone was counted many times. Antigen specificity is unknown. This receptor was taken from a male donor with papillary thyroid cancer or a benign thyroid nodule (not recorded which). Some clones in this sample may be carry-over from other donors' samples. The source material was blood.

The CDR3 here is CASKDRGQYEQYF. In DNA, the CDR3 is TGTGCCAGCAAGGACAGGGGGCAGTACGAGCAGTACTTC. The rearrangement uses TRBV6-1 and TRBJ2-7; 11 bases map to TRBD1. The CDR3 runs 13 residues. Germline CDR1 is MNHNS and CDR2 is SASEGT. V lost 7 bases, J lost 4 bases, and 3 bases stayed unmatched.